These 27 T cell receptor beta chains came from one sample sequenced in a study of T cell responses to AZD1222 COVID-19 vaccine. TCRdb's table, derived via immunoSEQ multiplex PCR, lists solely in-frame clones and lacks some. The table shows some 150,000 clones, with approximately 90% occurring only once. Sample: peripheral blood, taken 28 days after the second dose of the MenACWY control vaccine. The receptors were gathered from an adult who received the MenACWY meningococcal vaccine as a control.

The CDR3 sequence: CASSFRAAGPEQYF. The CDR3 DNA follows: TGTGCCAGCAGCTTTCGGGCCGCCGGTCCCGAGCAGTACTTC. V is TRBV5-6 and J is TRBJ2-7; D is unresolved. Germline-derived CDR1 and CDR2 are SGHDT and YYEEEE. V was clipped by 2 bases and J by 6 bases, with 15 bases between them. This CDR3 spans 14 amino acids.

This sequence joins TRBV7-2 and TRBJ2-5; D is possibly TRBD1 or TRBD2 (5 bases each). V was shortened by 2 bases and J by 1 base, with 11 bases between the two germline ends. The CDR3 has 15 amino acids. Per germline, CDR1 SGHTA and CDR2 FQGNSA. CDR3 amino acids: CASSLLWGTQETQYF. Here the CDR3 DNA reads TGTGCCAGCAGCTTACTTTGGGGGACCCAAGAGACCCAGTACTTC.

The rearrangement joins TRBV7-2 to TRBJ2-1, with D possibly being TRBD2 (5 bases). Per the germline V gene, CDR1 is SGHTA and CDR2 is FQGNSA. This CDR3 comprises 16 residues. V was shortened by 1 base and J by 0 bases, with 10 bases between the two germline ends. The DNA of the CDR3 is TGTGCCAGCAGCTTAGTTCCGGGAATCTCCTACAATGAGCAGTTCTTC. This gives the protein CASSLVPGISYNEQFF.

CDR3 loop: CASTGTGITEAFF. The DNA of the CDR3 is TGTGCCAGTACAGGGACAGGGATCACTGAAGCTTTCTTT. The V gene is TRBV19, the J gene TRBJ1-1, with TRBD1 matching over 9 bases. Germline V gives CDR1 LNHDA, CDR2 SQIVND (reference sequence). The V gene end was trimmed by 7 bases and the J gene end by 4 bases; junction bases not matched to a gene: 4. The CDR3 loop spans 13 amino acids.

This chain links TRBV5-1 with TRBJ2-3; D is unresolved. Trimming removed 1 base from V and 4 bases from J, with 10 bases in between. This CDR3 region has 14 residues. Germline assignment: CDR1 SGHRS and CDR2 YFSETQ. Here the CDR3 reads CASSLLYMADTQYF. The CDR3, as DNA: TGCGCCAGCAGCTTGTTGTACATGGCAGATACGCAGTATTTT.

This sequence joins TRBV25-1 and TRBJ1-6, with D possibly matching TRBD1 (5 bases). The V end lost 7 bases, the J end lost 10 bases, and 14 bases lay between the germline ends. CDR1 MGHDK and CDR2 SYGVNS come from the germline V gene. This CDR3 is 13 amino acids long. The CDR3 reads CASKGREASPLHF. CDR3 DNA sequence: TGTGCCAGCAAGGGCAGGGAGGCCTCACCCCTCCACTTT. The full variable domain, in which reference TRBV25-1 and TRBJ1-6 provide the parts outside the CDR3, is EADIYQTPRYLVIGTGKKITLECSQTMGHDKMYWYQQDPGMELHLIHYSYGVNSTEKGDLSSESTVSRIRTEHFPLTLESARPSHTSQYLCASKGREASPLHFGNGTRLTVT.

J is TRBJ2-7 and V is TRBV5-6; D ambiguous. The CDR3 covers 13 residues. Germline V gene lookup returns CDR1 SGHDT and CDR2 YYEEEE. V was pared by 4 bases and J by 4 bases, with 12 bases between. CDR3 bases: TGTGCCAGCAGCCGGGTTCCCCCATACGAGCAGTACTTC. Encoded protein: CASSRVPPYEQYF. The full variable domain, its missing parts supplied by reference TRBV5-6 and TRBJ2-7, is DAGVTQSPTHLIKTRGQQVTLRCSPKSGHDTVSWYQQALGQGPQFIFQYYEEEERQRGNFPDRFSGHQFPNYSSELNVNALLLGDSALYLCASSRVPPYEQYFGPGTRLTVT.

A single count supports this clone. The chain combines TRBV10-1 with TRBJ2-5, with D hard to call. CDR1 WNHNN and CDR2 SYGVQD come from the germline V gene (reference sequence). With 2 bases removed from V and 8 bases from J, the gap between germline ends came to 12 bases. The CDR3 is 13 amino acids. The CDR3 is CASSEVLGLTQYF. The CDR3, as DNA: TGCGCCAGCAGTGAGGTACTGGGATTAACCCAGTACTTC.

V gene TRBV24-1 combines with J gene TRBJ2-5; 10 nucleotides match TRBD2. Germline-derived CDR1 and CDR2 are KGHDR and SFDVKD. Losses at the gene ends were 1 base for V and 4 bases for J; bases not matched to a gene: 5. CDR3 length equals 16 residues. The CDR3 loop reads CATSDFTGTSAETQYF. The CDR3 bases are TGTGCCACCAGTGATTTCACCGGGACTAGCGCAGAGACCCAGTACTTC.

J is TRBJ1-5 and V is TRBV7-6; D is undetermined. V was clipped by 1 base and J by 4 bases, with 14 bases between them. The CDR3 spans 16 residues. The V gene's germline CDR1 is SGHVS and CDR2 FNYEAQ. The CDR3 nucleotides are TGTGCCAGCAGCTTAGGGAGTGCAATCCTGAATCAGCCCCAGCATTTT. This translates into CASSLGSAILNQPQHF.

The rearrangement joins TRBV6-2 or TRBV6-3 to TRBJ1-2; 8 nucleotides line up with TRBD1. Trimming at V came to 0 bases and at J to 4 bases, leaving 13 bases not matched to a gene. From germline, CDR1 is MNHEY and CDR2 SVGEGT. This CDR3 is built from 18 residues. The CDR3 DNA follows: TGTGCCAGCAGTTACTCGGGGACAGGCGGGGGATCGATCTATGGCTACACCTTC. This codes for CASSYSGTGGGSIYGYTF.

The chain couples TRBV30 to TRBJ1-2; tentatively, D is TRBD1 (5 bases). V was shortened by 4 bases and J by 0 bases, with 33 bases between the two germline ends. The length of the CDR3 is 21 residues. Germline CDR1 is GTSNPN and CDR2 is SVGIG (reference sequence). The CDR3 nucleotides read TGTGCCTGGATAGGCTCGTTCGATGGTTATGCAAGTGGGGGACCTAACTATGGCTACACCTTC. Its protein product is CAWIGSFDGYASGGPNYGYTF.

The V gene is TRBV19, the J gene TRBJ1-2; 7 bases agree with TRBD1. CDR3 length: 12 amino acids. The germline V gene encodes CDR1 LNHDA and CDR2 SQIVND (reference sequence). J was trimmed by 4 bases and V by 9 bases; bases with no gene match: 5. CDR3 sequence: CASKTGIYGYTF. In DNA, the CDR3 is TGTGCCAGCAAGACAGGGATCTATGGCTACACCTTC.

The chain joins TRBV27 to TRBJ1-5; 7 bases fit TRBD1. J gave up 7 bases and V 6 bases, and 15 bases lay outside the gene matches. Germline loops: CDR1 MNHEY, CDR2 SMNVEV (reference sequence). The CDR3 is 16 residues long. CDR3 loop: CASRSGTVAPSQPQHF. The CDR3 nucleotides read TGTGCCAGCAGATCCGGGACAGTAGCACCATCCCAGCCCCAGCATTTT.

The CDR3 DNA reads TGTGCCAGCAGACGTAAATTGACAGGGAGACAAGAGACCCAGTACTTC. Its protein is CASRRKLTGRQETQYF. The genes are TRBV28 and TRBJ2-5, with TRBD1 matching 7 bases. With V trimmed by 6 bases and J by 2 bases, 12 bases remained unmatched. The germline CDR1 and CDR2 sequences are MDHEN and SYDVKM. This CDR3 has 16 residues. Variable domain in full (rest from reference TRBV28 and TRBJ2-5): DVKVTQSSRYLVKRTGEKVFLECVQDMDHENMFWYRQDPGLGLRLIYFSYDVKMKEKGDIPEGYSVSREKKERFSLILESASTNQTSMYLCASRRKLTGRQETQYFGPGTRLLVL.

The rearrangement links TRBV2 to TRBJ2-2; unclear D gene. V lost 6 bases and J lost 3, with 8 bases in between. Germline assignment: CDR1 SNHLY and CDR2 FYNNEI. The CDR3 contains 13 residues. This chain's CDR3 is CASSGWYTGELFF. DNA for the CDR3: TGTGCCAGCAGCGGGTGGTACACCGGGGAGCTGTTTTTT.

The chain has TRBV19 and TRBJ2-7; 10 nucleotides agree with TRBD2. The CDR3 runs 15 residues. The trim removed 3 bases at V and 4 bases at J, leaving 6 bases unmatched. Germline CDR1 reads LNHDA; CDR2 reads SQIVND (reference sequence). The CDR3 loop is CASSISSGRLYEQYF. The CDR3 nucleotides read TGTGCCAGTAGTATTAGTAGCGGGAGGCTGTACGAGCAGTACTTC.

The CDR3 DNA is TGCAGCGTAGCCGGGACAGGCGGTGAGCAGTTCTTC. As protein: CSVAGTGGEQFF. The chain has TRBV29-1 and TRBJ2-1; 8 bases align to TRBD1. The CDR3 is 12 residues long. V lost 6 bases, J lost 9 bases, and 7 bases stayed unmatched. Germline-derived CDR1 and CDR2 are SQVTM and ANQGSEA.

CDR3 in DNA: TGTGCCAGCAGTTCCACCTACGAGCAGTACTTC. It codes for CASSSTYEQYF. The chain links TRBV27 to TRBJ2-7; D gene ambiguous. Per the germline V gene, CDR1 is MNHEY and CDR2 is SMNVEV (reference sequence). V gave up 4 bases and J gave up 2 bases, with 3 bases separating them. This CDR3 has 11 residues.

V is TRBV5-6 and J is TRBJ1-1; 11 bases are a match to TRBD1. With 3 bases clipped from V and 0 bases from J, the junction kept 7 bases outside the gene matches. The germline V gene encodes CDR1 SGHDT and CDR2 YYEEEE. The CDR3 length is 17 residues. The CDR3 reads CASSWRTGGSVNTEAFF. CDR3 DNA: TGTGCCAGCAGCTGGCGGACAGGGGGCAGTGTGAACACTGAAGCTTTCTTT.

This chain uses TRBV3-1 (or the pseudogene TRBV3-2) with TRBJ2-7, with a possible D match to TRBD2 (6 bases). The CDR3 length is 16 residues. The germline gives CDR1 LGHDT, CDR2 YNNKEL (reference sequence). Trimming removed 5 bases at V and 4 bases at J, with 21 bases between. Here the CDR3 reads CASSDSIARTTYEQYF. Here the CDR3 DNA reads TGTGCCAGCAGCGACTCAATTGCGAGGACTACGTACGAGCAGTACTTC.

The chain combines TRBV2 with TRBJ2-5; 7 bases agree with TRBD1. The CDR3 extends over 13 amino acids. The V segment lost 10 bases and the J segment 7 bases; nucleotides outside the gene matches: 12. CDR1 is SNHLY and CDR2 is FYNNEI in the germline V gene. The CDR3 is CANRDSGQRTQYF. The CDR3, as DNA: TGTGCCAACCGGGACAGCGGCCAGAGGACCCAGTACTTC.

CDR3 nucleotides: TGTGCCAGCAGTGACTCGTGGTTAGGTGAGCAGTTCTTC. Translating it yields CASSDSWLGEQFF. This chain connects TRBV6-4 to TRBJ2-1; D call uncertain. V lost 0 bases, J lost 9 bases, and 9 bases lay in between. CDR1 and CDR2 (germline): MRHNA, SNTAGT. The CDR3 sequence is 13 residues long.

The chain has TRBV19 and TRBJ2-1; 10 bases are a match to TRBD2. This CDR3 region has 13 residues. The J segment lost 8 bases and the V segment lost 11 bases, leaving 9 bases of the junction unmatched. Per germline, CDR1 LNHDA and CDR2 SQIVND (reference sequence). CDR3 sequence reads: CAVSSGSLDEQFF. Here the CDR3 DNA reads TGTGCCGTTTCTAGCGGGAGTCTCGATGAGCAGTTCTTC.

This clone was observed a single time. CDR3 coding DNA: TGTGCCAGCAGCTTGGTCAGGAGGACTCAGCCCCAGCATTTT. Amino acids: CASSLVRRTQPQHF. The V gene is TRBV5-8, the J gene TRBJ1-5; no clear D gene. Trimming stripped 0 bases from V and 6 bases from J, with 10 bases between. CDR3 length equals 14 residues. Looked up from germline, CDR1 is SGHTS and CDR2 is YDEGEE.

The CDR3 DNA is TGCGCCAGCAGCCAAGAACAGGGGGGCTACGAGCAGTACTTC. The encoded protein is CASSQEQGGYEQYF. The chain couples TRBV4-3 to TRBJ2-7; 8 positions agree with TRBD1. V shed 0 bases and J 3 bases; nucleotides not matched to a gene: 1. The CDR3 contains 14 residues. CDR1 and CDR2 (germline): LGHNA, YSLEER.

The chain links TRBV21-1 to TRBJ2-5; the table's D call TRBD2 went unverified against the DNA. TRBV21-1 is a recognized pseudogene. The CDR3 runs 17 residues. The CDR3 DNA is TGTGCCAGCAGCAAAGGATCGGAGGGAAGAAGACAAGAGACCCAGTACTTC. Residues: CASSKGSEGRRQETQYF.